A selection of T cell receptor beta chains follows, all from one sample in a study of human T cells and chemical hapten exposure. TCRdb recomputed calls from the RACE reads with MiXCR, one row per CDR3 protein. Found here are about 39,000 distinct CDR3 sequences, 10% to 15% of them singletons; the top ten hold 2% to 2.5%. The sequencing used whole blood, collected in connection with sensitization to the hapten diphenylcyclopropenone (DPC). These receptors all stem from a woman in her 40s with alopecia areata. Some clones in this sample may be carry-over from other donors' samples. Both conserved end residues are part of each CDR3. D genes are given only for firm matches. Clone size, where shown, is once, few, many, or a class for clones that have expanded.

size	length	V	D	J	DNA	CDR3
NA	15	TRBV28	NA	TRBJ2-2	TGTGCCAGCAGTTTAGTCAGGGCGGCCACCGGGGAGCTGTTTTTT	CASSLVRAATGELFF
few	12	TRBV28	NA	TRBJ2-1	TGTGCCAGCAGTTCTCTCCCCGATGAGCAGTTCTTC	CASSSLPDEQFF
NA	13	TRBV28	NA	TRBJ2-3	TGTGCCAGCAGAGTCGACAGCACAGATACGCAGTATTTT	CASRVDSTDTQYF
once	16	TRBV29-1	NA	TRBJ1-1	TGCAGCGTTGTGGGCAGAAGGAAAACGGCGAACACTGAAGCTTTCTTT	CSVVGRRKTANTEAFF
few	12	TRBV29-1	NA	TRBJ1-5	TGCAGCGTTAGGGGTGACAATCAGCCCCAGCATTTT	CSVRGDNQPQHF
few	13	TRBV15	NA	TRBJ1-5	TGTGCCACCAGCATTGAGGTACGGCAGCCCCAGCATTTT	CATSIEVRQPQHF
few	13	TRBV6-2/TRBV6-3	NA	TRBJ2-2	TGTGCCAGCAGCCATGGGGACGCCGGGGAGCTGTTTTTT	CASSHGDAGELFF
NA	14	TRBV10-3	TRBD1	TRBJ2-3	TGTGCCACCCAGGACAGGGGGAACACAGATACGCAGTATTTT	CATQDRGNTDTQYF
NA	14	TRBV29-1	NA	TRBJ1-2	TGCAGCGCCTCCTCCCCAGGGGCCGGCTATGGCTACACCTTC	CSASSPGAGYGYTF
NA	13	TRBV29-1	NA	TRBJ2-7	TGCAGCGTTGAAGTCCCCAGCCACTACGAGCAGTACTTC	CSVEVPSHYEQYF
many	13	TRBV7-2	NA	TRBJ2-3	TGTGCCAGCAGCCCCACGGGGGCAGATACGCAGTATTTT	CASSPTGADTQYF